The 22 T cell receptor beta chains reported below all come from one sample, sequenced in a study of early T cells in non-severe SARS-CoV-2 infection. TCRdb re-called the 5' RACE reads with MiXCR, one entry per CDR3 protein. The table has tens of thousands of distinct CDR3 sequences, more than 4% seen once. This sample comprised whole blood, obtained at baseline. The receptors were sampled from an adult who was a healthcare worker with PCR-confirmed SARS-CoV-2 infection or an uninfected control (not recorded which).

This clonotype has at least ten counts. The chain recombines TRBV9 with TRBJ2-2; D call uncertain. CDR3 length: 14 amino acids. Trimming cost V 0 bases and J 1 base, with 4 bases left between them. From germline, CDR1 is SGDLS and CDR2 YYNGEE. In DNA, the CDR3 is TGTGCCAGCAGCGTAGCGGGGAACACCGGGGAGCTGTTTTTT. It encodes CASSVAGNTGELFF.

In its sample, this clonotype was seen many times. V usage is TRBV20-1 and J usage is TRBJ1-2; D not resolved. Per the germline V gene, CDR1 is DFQATT and CDR2 is SNEGSKA (reference sequence). Trimming cost V 0 bases and J 6 bases, with 11 bases left between them. The CDR3 is 13 residues long. The CDR3 loop reads CSARDRKLDGYTF. As DNA, the CDR3 is TGCAGTGCTAGAGATCGAAAACTGGATGGCTACACCTTC.

This clonotype came up a few times. The chain is built from TRBV15 and TRBJ2-1; D perhaps matches TRBD2 (6 bases). V was pared by 0 bases and J by 4 bases, with 13 bases between. CDR3 length: 16 amino acids. Germline CDR1 reads LNHNV; CDR2 reads YYDKDF (reference sequence). CDR3 in DNA: TGTGCCACCAGCAGAGATAGAAGCGGAGGGTACAATGAGCAGTTCTTC. Encoded protein: CATSRDRSGGYNEQFF.

This clonotype was detected a few times. The chain recombines TRBV11-2 with TRBJ2-7; perhaps D is TRBD1 or TRBD2 (6 bases each). This CDR3 has 15 amino acids. V dropped 5 bases and J dropped 2 bases, with 16 bases sitting between them. Germline V gene lookup returns CDR1 SGHAT and CDR2 FQNNGV. The CDR3 sequence is CASSRTGAGTYEQYF. The CDR3 region has the DNA TGTGCCAGCAGCCGAACGGGGGCAGGAACCTACGAGCAGTACTTC. Full variable domain (outside the CDR3, taken from reference TRBV11-2 and TRBJ2-7): EAGVAQSPRYKIIEKRQSVAFWCNPISGHATLYWYQQILGQGPKLLIQFQNNGVVDDSQLPKDRFSAERLKGVDSTLKIQPAKLEDSAVYLCASSRTGAGTYEQYFGPGTRLTVT.

Only a few counts were recorded for this clonotype. This chain connects TRBV9 to TRBJ2-1; 13 bases are shared with TRBD2. The germline gives CDR1 SGDLS, CDR2 YYNGEE. V was clipped by 1 base and J by 3 bases; unmatched bases: 7. CDR3 size: 18 residues. The CDR3, as DNA: TGTGCCAGCAGCGTATACGCGGGACTAGCGGGGTTCTACAATGAGCAGTTCTTC. Translating it yields CASSVYAGLAGFYNEQFF.

The sample holds a few counts of this clonotype. This chain connects TRBV2 to TRBJ1-2, with D possibly being TRBD1 (6 bases). Germline assignment: CDR1 SNHLY and CDR2 FYNNEI. V lost 8 bases and J 6 bases, leaving 10 bases between the germline ends. The CDR3 spans 11 residues. CDR3 loop: CASVQGHGYTF. In DNA form, the CDR3 reads TGTGCCAGCGTACAGGGTCATGGCTACACCTTC.

This clonotype was seen a few times. The rearrangement links TRBV15 to TRBJ2-7; D is ambiguous. Germline assignment: CDR1 LNHNV and CDR2 YYDKDF (reference sequence). Trimming removed 0 bases from V and 6 bases from J, with 9 bases in between. The length of the CDR3 is 13 residues. The chain's CDR3 is CATSRDSGSEQYF. DNA of the CDR3: TGTGCCACCAGCAGAGATTCGGGTAGCGAGCAGTACTTC.

This clonotype has ten or more counts. The rearrangement links TRBV20-1 to TRBJ2-1; D assignment may be TRBD1 or TRBD2 (7 bases each). V was shortened by 5 bases and J by 9 bases, with 26 bases between the two germline ends. Germline CDR1 is DFQATT and CDR2 is SNEGSKA (reference sequence). The CDR3 runs 16 residues. The CDR3, as DNA: TGCAGTGCTCCCGGGGGAGGGGGCCTTTCCCGGGGTGAGCAGTTCTTC. This gives the protein CSAPGGGGLSRGEQFF.

CDR3 DNA sequence: TGCGCCAGCAGCCAACCTAGGATGAACACTGAAGCTTTCTTT. Its translation is CASSQPRMNTEAFF. The chain couples TRBV4-1 to TRBJ1-1; D is unclear. The CDR3 covers 14 residues. Deletions cut 2 bases from V and 0 bases from J, with 7 bases between. Germline lookup yields CDR1 MGHRA and CDR2 YSYEKL.

The chain links TRBV7-9 to TRBJ2-3; tentatively, D is TRBD1 (6 bases). CDR3 length equals 14 residues. V lost 1 base, J lost 6 bases, and 11 bases lay in between. CDR1 and CDR2 (germline): SEHNR, FQNEAQ (reference sequence). CDR3 amino acids: CASSLVQGLDTQYF. The CDR3 bases are TGTGCCAGCAGCTTAGTACAGGGTTTGGATACGCAGTATTTT.

This clonotype was observed many times. V gene TRBV20-1 combines with J gene TRBJ2-7; 12 bases match TRBD2. This CDR3 has 13 residues. With V trimmed by 1 base and J by 6 bases, 1 base remained unmatched. Germline V gives CDR1 DFQATT, CDR2 SNEGSKA (reference sequence). CDR3 loop: CSARGLAGVEQYF. The CDR3, as DNA: TGCAGTGCTAGAGGACTAGCGGGAGTCGAGCAGTACTTC.

This clonotype was seen many times. The rearrangement uses TRBV7-9 and TRBJ2-5; TRBD2 matches at 9 bases. The V gene's germline CDR1 is SEHNR and CDR2 FQNEAQ (reference sequence). Trimming cost V 5 bases and J 3 bases; bases outside gene matches: 7. The CDR3 runs 15 residues. The CDR3: CASSARLAAKETQYF. As DNA, the CDR3 is TGTGCCAGCAGCGCGCGACTAGCGGCTAAAGAGACCCAGTACTTC.

This chain connects TRBV5-1 to TRBJ1-4; D not resolved. Germline CDR1 SGHRS, CDR2 YFSETQ. The CDR3 consists of 15 residues. Trimming removed 1 base from V and 0 bases from J, with 7 bases in between. CDR3 protein: CASSLRAATNEKLFF. In DNA form, the CDR3 reads TGCGCCAGCAGCTTGAGGGCAGCAACTAATGAAAAACTGTTTTTT.

This chain connects TRBV5-1 to TRBJ1-4; D gene ambiguous. This CDR3 spans 14 amino acids. Trimming took 1 base from V and 5 from J, leaving 9 bases between them. Looked up from germline, CDR1 is SGHRS and CDR2 is YFSETQ. CDR3 residues: CASSLLSSNEKLFF. For the CDR3, the DNA is TGCGCCAGCAGCTTGTTGAGCTCGAATGAAAAACTGTTTTTT.

This chain joins TRBV1 and TRBJ2-5; TRBD2, the table's D call, was not compared with the DNA. TRBV1 is a pseudogene. The CDR3 runs 16 residues. The CDR3 DNA is TGCACCAGCAGCCAAGATCCGAGCGGGAGGGCAGAGACCCAGTACTTC. It encodes CTSSQDPSGRAETQYF.

This clonotype has a count of ten or more. The chain couples TRBV7-2 to TRBJ2-1, with D uncertain. Trimming stripped 1 base from V and 0 bases from J, with 4 bases between. Germline V gene lookup returns CDR1 SGHTA and CDR2 FQGNSA. The CDR3 contains 14 residues. Here the CDR3 DNA reads TGTGCCAGCAGCTTAGGAAGCTCCTACAATGAGCAGTTCTTC. This encodes CASSLGSSYNEQFF.

The CDR3 loop reads CASRAGTTTNTGELFF. CDR3 DNA sequence: TGTGCCAGTCGGGCGGGGACAACCACGAACACCGGGGAGCTGTTTTTT. This chain connects TRBV12-3 or TRBV12-4 to TRBJ2-2; either TRBD1 or TRBD2 may supply D (6 bases each). The CDR3 totals 16 residues. Trimming left V 9 bases short and J 0 bases short, with 17 bases between.

This clonotype was detected many times. The chain combines TRBV5-1 with TRBJ1-1, with a possible D match to TRBD1 (5 bases). The CDR3 consists of 15 residues. Trimming removed 3 bases at V and 4 bases at J, with 16 bases between. CDR1 and CDR2 (germline): SGHRS, YFSETQ. CDR3 nucleotide sequence: TGCGCCAGCAGCTCAGACCCTGCCCAGGGCACTGAAGCTTTCTTT. Translated, it gives CASSSDPAQGTEAFF.

This clonotype was seen many times. This chain connects TRBV28 to TRBJ2-1; 13 nucleotides match TRBD2. Looked up from germline, CDR1 is MDHEN and CDR2 is SYDVKM. The ends lost 4 bases at V and 0 bases at J; junction bases unmatched: 3. The CDR3 is made up of 17 amino acids. CDR3 nucleotide sequence: TGTGCCAGCAGTTCCCGGACTAGCGGGAGCTCCTACAATGAGCAGTTCTTC. Protein product: CASSSRTSGSSYNEQFF.

In this sample, this clonotype turned up many times. The rearrangement links TRBV10-3 to TRBJ2-1; 12 nucleotides match TRBD1. The CDR3 has 15 amino acids. With V trimmed by 2 bases and J by 9 bases, 5 bases remained unmatched. Germline CDR1 is ENHRY and CDR2 is SYGVKD. CDR3 region: CAISELGTGGTEQFF. The DNA for the CDR3 is TGTGCCATCAGTGAGCTAGGGACAGGGGGCACTGAGCAGTTCTTC.

The genes are TRBV10-1 and TRBJ2-3; no firm D call. The CDR3 is 14 amino acids. Germline CDR1 WNHNN, CDR2 SYGVQD (reference sequence). Trimming took 3 bases from V and 0 from J, leaving 7 bases between them. CDR3 coding DNA: TGCGCCAGCAGTGATGCTGTTAGCACAGATACGCAGTATTTT. It translates to CASSDAVSTDTQYF.

This clonotype came up many times. The chain links TRBV12-3 or TRBV12-4 to TRBJ2-5; D may match TRBD1 or TRBD2 (5 bases each). Trimming cost V 5 bases and J 4 bases, with 20 bases left between them. The length of the CDR3 is 16 residues. In nucleotides, the CDR3 is TGTGCCAGCAGTATACCCGGGCAGGGTGGGAGAGAGACCCAGTACTTC. Encoded protein: CASSIPGQGGRETQYF.